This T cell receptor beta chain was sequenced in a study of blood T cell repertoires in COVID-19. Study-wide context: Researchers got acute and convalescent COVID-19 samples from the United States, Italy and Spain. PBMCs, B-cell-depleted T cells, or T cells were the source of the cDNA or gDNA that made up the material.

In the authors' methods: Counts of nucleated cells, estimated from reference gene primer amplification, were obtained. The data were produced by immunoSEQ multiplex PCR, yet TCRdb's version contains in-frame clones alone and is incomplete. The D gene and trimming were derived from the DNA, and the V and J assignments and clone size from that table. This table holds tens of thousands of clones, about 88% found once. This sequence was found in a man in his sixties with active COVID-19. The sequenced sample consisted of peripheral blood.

CDR3 nucleotide sequence: TGTGCCAGCTCACAGCCGGGACTAGTCTCCTACGAGCAGTACTTC. Translating gives CASSQPGLVSYEQYF. The chain recombines TRBV18 with TRBJ2-7, with 8 nucleotides matching TRBD2. Per the germline V gene, CDR1 is KGHSH and CDR2 is LQKENI. Trimming took 4 bases from V and 0 from J; bases not matched to a gene: 5. This CDR3 is built from 15 residues.